The 19 T cell receptor beta chains below all came from one sample that was sequenced in a study of T-cell reconstitution after alpha-beta-depleted transplantation in children. Construction of the TCRbeta library involved unique molecular identifiers. In TCRdb, the PCR reads were re-called with MiXCR into one record per CDR3 protein. This sample has 65,000 to 85,000 distinct CDR3 sequences; 11% occur once, and the top ten carry about 13%. Sample: PBMCs, taken before TCRalphabeta/CD19-depleted stem cell transplant. These receptors were taken from a boy between 10 and 17 years old with acute myeloid leukemia, due to receive a stem cell transplant.

This chain links TRBV12-3 or TRBV12-4 with TRBJ2-1, with 7 nucleotides matching TRBD2. The CDR3 is 18 residues long. The CDR3 DNA reads TGTACCTGCAGTTTAGCCCTTTCCGGGGGGAGCTCCTACAATGAGCAGTTCTTC. As protein: CTCSLALSGGSSYNEQFF.

Many counts were recorded for this clonotype. The V call is TRBV10-2, the J call TRBJ2-7; 9 bases map to TRBD2. Trimming took 5 bases from V and 2 from J; bases not matched to a gene: 4. Germline V lookup: CDR1 WSHSY, CDR2 SAAADI. This CDR3 comprises 14 residues. CDR3 bases: TGCGCCAGCAGTAGGAGCGGGGGGACCTACGAGCAGTACTTC. It yields the protein CASSRSGGTYEQYF.

This clonotype was counted ten times or more. The CDR3 sequence: CASSFWGQGGRQPQHF. The DNA for the CDR3 is TGTGCCAGCAGTTTTTGGGGACAGGGTGGGCGGCAGCCCCAGCATTTT. The rearrangement uses TRBV12-3 or TRBV12-4 and TRBJ1-5; 9 positions agree with TRBD1. V gave up 3 bases and J gave up 7 bases; unmatched junction bases: 10. This CDR3 has 16 residues.

This chain links TRBV5-4 with TRBJ1-1; D gene ambiguous. CDR1 is SGHNT, CDR2 YYREEE, per germline (reference sequence). The CDR3 consists of 15 residues. V lost 0 bases and J lost 0, with 9 bases in between. The CDR3 region is CASSLASGVNTEAFF. Here the CDR3 DNA reads TGTGCCAGCAGCTTGGCCTCTGGGGTGAACACTGAAGCTTTCTTT.

This clonotype has at least ten counts. The V call is TRBV20-1, the J call TRBJ2-1; no clear D gene. In germline, CDR1 is DFQATT, CDR2 SNEGSKA (reference sequence). V lost 0 bases to trimming and J lost 1 base, with 13 bases between them. This CDR3 contains 16 residues. The CDR3 loop is CSARDRQGPSYNEQFF. CDR3 nucleotide sequence: TGCAGTGCTAGAGATCGGCAAGGACCATCCTACAATGAGCAGTTCTTC.

The table lists this clonotype with many counts. The chain carries TRBV3-1 and TRBJ1-2, with 9 bases aligning to TRBD1. V lost 1 base, J lost 7 bases, and 4 bases stayed unmatched. The CDR3 runs to 14 residues. Germline V lookup: CDR1 LGHDT, CDR2 YNNKEL (reference sequence). CDR3 bases: TGTGCCAGCAGCCAAGGGACAGGGGTCCGTGGCTACACCTTC. This translates into CASSQGTGVRGYTF. Combining the CDR3 with reference TRBV3-1 and TRBJ1-2 gives the whole variable domain DTAVSQTPKYLVTQMGNDKSIKCEQNLGHDTMYWYKQDSKKFLKIMFSYNNKELIINETVPNRFSPKSPDKAHLNLHINSLELGDSAVYFCASSQGTGVRGYTFGSGTRLTVV.

The sample holds many counts of this clonotype. DNA of the CDR3: TGCGCCAGCAGCTTATCACCGACAGGGCCTACTGAAGCTTTCTTT. Protein product: CASSLSPTGPTEAFF. This sequence joins TRBV5-1 and TRBJ1-1, with 7 bases lining up with TRBD1. The germline V gene encodes CDR1 SGHRS and CDR2 YFSETQ. The junction had 9 bases not matched to a gene; V was cut back by 2 bases and J by 5 bases. The CDR3 is 15 amino acids.

This clonotype was recorded many times. V is TRBV5-1 and J is TRBJ1-4; D gene unclear. V was cut by 5 bases and J by 5 bases, with 4 bases left in between. CDR1 is SGHRS and CDR2 is YFSETQ in the germline V gene. The CDR3 is 11 amino acids. In nucleotides, the CDR3 is TGCGCCAGCAGGGGAAATGAAAAACTGTTTTTT. It specifies CASRGNEKLFF.

Comments on this clonotype: A clone one base away is much larger, so this may be a read error. The gene calls are TRBV10-1 and TRBJ2-3, with 8 bases aligning to TRBD1. Germline V CDR1 and CDR2: WNHNN, SYGVQD (reference sequence). The CDR3 has 14 amino acids. J gave up 7 bases and V 5 bases, and 8 bases lay outside the gene matches. In nucleotides, the CDR3 is TGCGCCAGCAGTAGAAGACAGGGGTCATATACGCAGTATTTT. It yields the protein CASSRRQGSYTQYF.

This clonotype has a count of ten or more. The chain carries TRBV12-3 or TRBV12-4 and TRBJ1-2; the D is unclear. The length of the CDR3 is 12 residues. V was clipped by 2 bases and J by 8 bases, with 9 bases between them. As DNA, the CDR3 is TGTGCCAGCAGTTTAACCCCTGGGGGCTACACCTTC. Protein product: CASSLTPGGYTF.

This clonotype was counted only a few times. The rearrangement links TRBV2 to TRBJ2-1; TRBD2 aligns across 10 bases. CDR3 length: 15 residues. Germline trimming cut 6 bases from V and 0 bases from J; bases unmatched to any gene: 2. Germline V gene sequence: CDR1 SNHLY, CDR2 FYNNEI. The CDR3 sequence: CASRASGSSYNEQFF. DNA for the CDR3: TGTGCCAGCAGGGCTAGCGGGAGCTCCTACAATGAGCAGTTCTTC. Full variable domain (remainder filled in from reference TRBV2 and TRBJ2-1): EPEVTQTPSHQVTQMGQEVILRCVPISNHLYFYWYRQILGQKVEFLVSFYNNEISEKSEIFDDQFSVERPDGSNFTLKIRSTKLEDSAMYFCASRASGSSYNEQFFGPGTRLTVL.

This clonotype was counted ten times or more. V and J are TRBV7-6 and TRBJ1-1; 9 nucleotides align to TRBD1. With 5 bases clipped from V and 0 bases from J, the junction kept 7 bases outside the gene matches. CDR3 size: 16 residues. Germline V gives CDR1 SGHVS, CDR2 FNYEAQ. The DNA for the CDR3 is TGTGCCAGCAGCCCCGGGACAGGGAACGTGAACACTGAAGCTTTCTTT. Translated: CASSPGTGNVNTEAFF.

Note on this clonotype: With a much larger clone just one base away, this may be a read error. The chain employs TRBV10-3 and TRBJ2-2; weak D call: TRBD1 (5 bases). From germline, CDR1 is ENHRY and CDR2 SYGVKD. The length of the CDR3 is 11 residues. This CDR3 is CAIMDTWELFF. The CDR3 DNA reads TGTGCCATCATGGACACCTGGGAGCTGTTTTTT.

This clonotype was picked up many times. V gene TRBV9 combines with J gene TRBJ1-3, with unresolved D. Per the germline V gene, CDR1 is SGDLS and CDR2 is YYNGEE. V was shortened by 0 bases and J by 0 bases, with 7 bases between the two germline ends. The CDR3 loop spans 15 amino acids. CDR3 sequence: CASSVETGSGNTIYF. In nucleotides, the CDR3 is TGTGCCAGCAGCGTAGAAACGGGCTCTGGAAACACCATATATTTT.

At least ten counts were recorded for this clonotype. The gene calls are TRBV7-8 and TRBJ2-5; TRBD2 aligns across 7 bases. The CDR3 is made up of 16 amino acids. Germline-derived CDR1 and CDR2 are SGHVS and FQNEAQ. V shed 1 base and J 5 bases; nucleotides not matched to a gene: 10. For the CDR3, the DNA is TGTGCCAGCAGCTTAGGCGGTGGACTAGGGGTGGAGACCCAGTACTTC. It is translated as CASSLGGGLGVETQYF.

This clonotype has at least ten counts. The chain is built from TRBV4-1 and TRBJ2-1, with 9 bases identical to TRBD2. There are 13 residues in the CDR3. Germline CDR1 and CDR2: MGHRA and YSYEKL. The junction had 2 bases not matched to a gene; V was cut back by 4 bases and J by 7 bases. CDR3 protein: CASSRGLANEQFF. The CDR3 DNA reads as TGCGCCAGCAGCCGAGGACTAGCGAATGAGCAGTTCTTC.

This clonotype has a count of ten or more. The chain joins TRBV20-1 to TRBJ1-6, with a possible D match to TRBD1 (5 bases). Per the germline V gene, CDR1 is DFQATT and CDR2 is SNEGSKA (reference sequence). This CDR3 region has 13 residues. V lost 8 bases to trimming and J lost 8 bases, with 16 bases between them. CDR3 region: CSSLGTVDSPLHF. Here the CDR3 DNA reads TGCAGTTCCCTCGGGACGGTGGATTCACCCCTCCACTTT.

This clonotype has just a few counts. This chain links TRBV20-1 with TRBJ1-2; D ambiguous. The germline V gene encodes CDR1 DFQATT and CDR2 SNEGSKA (reference sequence). V lost 3 bases, J lost 5 bases, and 10 bases lay in between. The CDR3 is made up of 12 amino acids. CDR3 region: CSASTSLYGYTF. In DNA, the CDR3 is TGCAGTGCTAGTACCAGCTTATATGGCTACACCTTC.

This clonotype was counted ten times or more. This chain joins TRBV29-1 and TRBJ2-3; 8 positions match TRBD1. Germline trimming cut 7 bases from V and 0 bases from J; bases unmatched to any gene: 9. Germline values: CDR1 SQVTM, CDR2 ANQGSEA. This CDR3 spans 15 amino acids. CDR3 in amino acids: CSANGQGMSTDTQYF. For the CDR3, the DNA is TGCAGCGCTAACGGACAGGGTATGAGCACAGATACGCAGTATTTT.